The 12 T cell receptor beta chains reported below all come from one sample, sequenced in a study of shared clonotypes between healthy human individuals (dated by TCRdb to 2020 to 2021). Library preparation used the immunoSEQ multiplex PCR assay. Not all clones reach the TCRdb copy of this immuneACCESS table, which keeps in-frame sequences only. Checked studies attribute under half of the gap to unresolved V genes and leave the rest unexplained. Present in this sample are about 550,000 clones, 95% to 96% of which were seen just once. Around 0.11% of the sample goes to the ten largest clones. For the CD8 naive samples, CD45RO-negative cells were positively selected for CCR7, yielding a CD45RA+CCR7+ population from which TemRA cells were excluded. Sequencing was done on a sample of naive CD8+ T cells sorted from blood. Sample cell subset or site, as interpreted from the label and publication: CD45RA+CCR7+. Receptors were obtained from a woman in her thirties in good health.

J is TRBJ2-7 and V is TRBV7-3, with TRBD1 identical over 8 bases. The germline V gene has CDR1 SGHTA and CDR2 FQGTGA. The ends lost 5 bases at V and 1 base at J; junction bases unmatched: 10. CDR3 length: 16 amino acids. As DNA, the CDR3 is TGTGCCAGCAGCCCTAGGGACAGGAACATATCCTACGAGCAGTACTTC. Amino acids: CASSPRDRNISYEQYF.

The chain joins TRBV27 to TRBJ2-1; D is uncertain. This CDR3 has 13 amino acids. CDR1 and CDR2 from the germline V gene are MNHEY and SMNVEV (reference sequence). Deletions cut 6 bases from V and 8 bases from J, with 14 bases between. The CDR3 DNA reads as TGTGCCAGCAGGACGGAACCGTGGGATGAGCAGTTCTTC. It is translated as CASRTEPWDEQFF.

The rearrangement uses TRBV27 and TRBJ2-7; 7 nucleotides align to TRBD2. Trimming cost V 6 bases and J 3 bases; bases outside gene matches: 11. Per the germline V gene, CDR1 is MNHEY and CDR2 is SMNVEV (reference sequence). CDR3 length equals 15 residues. CDR3 sequence: CASRGGRGGFYEQYF. Written as DNA, the CDR3 is TGTGCCAGCAGGGGGGGGAGGGGCGGCTTCTACGAGCAGTACTTC.

The gene calls are TRBV20-1 and TRBJ2-1; D is unresolved. From germline, CDR1 is DFQATT and CDR2 SNEGSKA (reference sequence). The V and J ends lost 4 bases and 5 bases respectively, with 3 bases between them. The CDR3 loop spans 10 amino acids. The CDR3 DNA follows: TGCAGTGCTACACACAATGAGCAGTTCTTC. This translates into CSATHNEQFF.

This clone has more than one count but fewer than ten. The chain carries TRBV7-6 and TRBJ1-5; D is ambiguous. CDR1 SGHVS and CDR2 FNYEAQ come from the germline V gene. The CDR3 spans 13 residues. Trimming left V 5 bases short and J 0 bases short, with 5 bases between. The CDR3 loop is CASSVDSNQPQHF. DNA for the CDR3: TGTGCCAGCAGCGTAGATAGCAATCAGCCCCAGCATTTT.

The rearrangement links TRBV28 to TRBJ2-5; 8 bases agree with TRBD1. Germline assignment: CDR1 MDHEN and CDR2 SYDVKM. Trimming at V came to 5 bases and at J to 1 base, leaving 12 bases not matched to a gene. The length of the CDR3 is 17 residues. The CDR3 bases are TGTGCCAGCAGTCCAAGCCGCGGGACAGGCTCCCAAGAGACCCAGTACTTC. It specifies CASSPSRGTGSQETQYF.

This rearrangement joins TRBV2 to TRBJ1-2, with no clear D. Germline CDR1 reads SNHLY; CDR2 reads FYNNEI. Trimming cost V 7 bases and J 3 bases, with 18 bases left between them. The CDR3 is 15 amino acids. CDR3 region: CASTEPGRTDYGYTF. The CDR3 DNA reads TGTGCCAGCACCGAGCCCGGGAGGACGGACTATGGCTACACCTTC.

The chain joins TRBV7-7 to TRBJ2-2; TRBD2 agrees at 8 bases. The CDR3 consists of 14 residues. V dropped 5 bases and J dropped 8; count of bases not matched to a gene: 7. Per the germline V gene, CDR1 is SSHAT and CDR2 is FNYEAQ (reference sequence). For the CDR3, the DNA is TGTGCCAGCAGCCCGGGAGGGCCTTCTGGGGAGCTGTTTTTT. Its protein is CASSPGGPSGELFF. The full variable domain, in which reference TRBV7-7 and TRBJ2-2 provide the parts outside the CDR3, is GAGVSQSPRYKVTKRGQDVTLRCDPISSHATLYWYQQALGQGPEFLTYFNYEAQPDKSGLPSDRFSAERPEGSISTLTIQRTEQRDSAMYRCASSPGGPSGELFFGEGSRLTVL.

The chain carries TRBV29-1 and TRBJ2-1; D may be TRBD2 (5 bases). Germline-derived CDR1 and CDR2 are SQVTM and ANQGSEA. The CDR3 totals 11 residues. V was pared by 8 bases and J by 6 bases, with 11 bases between. The CDR3 DNA reads as TGCAGCACGGACTTATTCAATGAGCAGTTCTTC. Protein: CSTDLFNEQFF.

This clone was recorded once. Within the sample, other DNA sequences also encode this same CDR3. V is TRBV9 and J is TRBJ2-2; D gene ambiguous. Trimming cost V 2 bases and J 5 bases, with 4 bases left between them. Looked up from germline, CDR1 is SGDLS and CDR2 is YYNGEE. There are 12 residues in the CDR3. The CDR3 spells CASSVGTGELFF. The CDR3 coding sequence is TGTGCCAGCAGCGTGGGAACCGGGGAGCTGTTTTTT.

The chain joins TRBV28 to TRBJ1-4; TRBD1 might be the D (5 bases). V lost 3 bases, J lost 0 bases, and 11 bases lay in between. The CDR3 is made up of 16 amino acids. Germline CDR1 MDHEN, CDR2 SYDVKM. The CDR3 DNA follows: TGTGCCAGCAGTTTGCGGTTGGGGGCAACTAATGAAAAACTGTTTTTT. Amino acids: CASSLRLGATNEKLFF.

The rearrangement links TRBV27 to TRBJ2-7; the D gene is possibly TRBD1 (6 bases). Germline CDR1 is MNHEY and CDR2 is SMNVEV (reference sequence). Trimming stripped 2 bases from V and 7 bases from J, with 9 bases between. The CDR3 spans 12 residues. DNA of the CDR3: TGTGCCAGCAGTTTAGGGGGCGAGGAGCAGTACTTC. Translated, it gives CASSLGGEEQYF.